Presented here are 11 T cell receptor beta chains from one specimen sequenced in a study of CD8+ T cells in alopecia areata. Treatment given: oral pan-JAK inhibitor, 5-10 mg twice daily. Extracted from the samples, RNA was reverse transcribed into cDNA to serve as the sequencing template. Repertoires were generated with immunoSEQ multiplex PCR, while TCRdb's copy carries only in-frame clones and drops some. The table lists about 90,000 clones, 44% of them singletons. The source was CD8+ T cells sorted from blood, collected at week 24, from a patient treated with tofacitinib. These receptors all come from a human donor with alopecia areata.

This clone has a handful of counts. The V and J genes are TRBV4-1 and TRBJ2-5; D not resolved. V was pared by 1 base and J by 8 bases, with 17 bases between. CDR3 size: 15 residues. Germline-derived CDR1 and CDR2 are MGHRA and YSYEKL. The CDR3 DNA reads TGCGCCAGCAGCCAAGGAGTAAGCCGCGGTGACACCCAGTACTTC. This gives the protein CASSQGVSRGDTQYF.

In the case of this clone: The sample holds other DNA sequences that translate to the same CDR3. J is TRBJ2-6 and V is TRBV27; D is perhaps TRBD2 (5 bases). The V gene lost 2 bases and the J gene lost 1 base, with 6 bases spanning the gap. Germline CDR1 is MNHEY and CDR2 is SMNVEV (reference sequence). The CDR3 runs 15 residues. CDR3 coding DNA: TGTGCCAGCAGTTTAAGAGGGTCTGGGGCCAACGTCCTGACTTTC. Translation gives CASSLRGSGANVLTF.

As DNA, the CDR3 is TGTGCCAGCAGCTTGGCCCTGAGGGTCGGGTCCTACGAGCAGTACTTC. Residues: CASSLALRVGSYEQYF. The chain is built from TRBV7-8 and TRBJ2-7, with D perhaps TRBD2 (5 bases). The CDR3 runs to 16 residues. From germline, CDR1 is SGHVS and CDR2 FQNEAQ. The V and J ends lost 3 bases and 1 base respectively, with 16 bases between them.

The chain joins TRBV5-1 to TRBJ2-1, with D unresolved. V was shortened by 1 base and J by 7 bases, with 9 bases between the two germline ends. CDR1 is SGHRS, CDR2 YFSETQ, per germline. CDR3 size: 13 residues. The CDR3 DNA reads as TGCGCCAGCAGCTTGACGGTATCGAATGAGCAGTTCTTC. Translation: CASSLTVSNEQFF.

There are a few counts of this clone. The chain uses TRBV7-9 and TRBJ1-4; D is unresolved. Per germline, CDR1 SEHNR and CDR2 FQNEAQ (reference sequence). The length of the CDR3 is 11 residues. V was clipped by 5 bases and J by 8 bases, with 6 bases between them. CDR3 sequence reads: CASSKGEKLFF. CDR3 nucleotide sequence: TGTGCCAGCAGCAAAGGGGAAAAACTGTTTTTT. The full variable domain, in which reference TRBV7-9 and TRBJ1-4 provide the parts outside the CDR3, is DTGVSQNPRHKITKRGQNVTFRCDPISEHNRLYWYRQTLGQGPEFLTYFQNEAQLEKSRLLSDRFSAERPKGSFSTLEIQRTEQGDSAMYLCASSKGEKLFFGSGTQLSVL.

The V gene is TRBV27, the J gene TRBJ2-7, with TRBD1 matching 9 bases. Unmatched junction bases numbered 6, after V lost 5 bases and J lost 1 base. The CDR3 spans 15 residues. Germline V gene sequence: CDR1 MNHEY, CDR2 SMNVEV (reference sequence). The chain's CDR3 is CASSARQGESYEQYF. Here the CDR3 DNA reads TGTGCCAGCAGTGCTCGACAGGGGGAGTCCTACGAGCAGTACTTC.

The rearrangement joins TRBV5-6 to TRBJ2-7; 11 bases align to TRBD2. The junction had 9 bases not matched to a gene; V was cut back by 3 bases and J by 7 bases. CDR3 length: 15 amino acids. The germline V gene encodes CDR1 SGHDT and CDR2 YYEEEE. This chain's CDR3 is CASSWGTSGSSEQYF. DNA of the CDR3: TGTGCCAGCAGCTGGGGAACTAGCGGGAGTTCTGAGCAGTACTTC.

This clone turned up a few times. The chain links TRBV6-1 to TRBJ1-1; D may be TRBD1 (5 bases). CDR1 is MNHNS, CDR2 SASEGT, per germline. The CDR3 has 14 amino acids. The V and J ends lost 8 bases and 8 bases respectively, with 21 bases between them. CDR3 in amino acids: CASQLGWGEEEAFF. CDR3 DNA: TGTGCCAGCCAATTAGGCTGGGGGGAAGAAGAAGCTTTCTTT.

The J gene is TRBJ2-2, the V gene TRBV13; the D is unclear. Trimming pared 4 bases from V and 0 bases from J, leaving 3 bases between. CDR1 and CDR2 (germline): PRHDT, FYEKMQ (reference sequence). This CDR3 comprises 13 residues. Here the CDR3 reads CASSWTNTGELFF. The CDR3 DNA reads TGTGCCAGCAGCTGGACGAACACCGGGGAGCTGTTTTTT.

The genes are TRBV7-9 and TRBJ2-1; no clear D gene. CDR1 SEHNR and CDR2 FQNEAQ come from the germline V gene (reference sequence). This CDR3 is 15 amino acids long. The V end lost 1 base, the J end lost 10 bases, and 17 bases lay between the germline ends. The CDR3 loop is CASSLVKGPYGEQFF. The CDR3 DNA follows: TGTGCCAGCAGCTTAGTAAAAGGGCCTTATGGGGAGCAGTTCTTC.

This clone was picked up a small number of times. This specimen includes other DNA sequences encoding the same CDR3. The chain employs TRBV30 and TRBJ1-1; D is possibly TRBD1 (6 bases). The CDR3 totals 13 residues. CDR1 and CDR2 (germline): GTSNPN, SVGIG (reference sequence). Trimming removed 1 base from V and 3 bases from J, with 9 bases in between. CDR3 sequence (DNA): TGTGCCTGGAGTGACCAGGGGTACACTGAAGCTTTCTTT. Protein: CAWSDQGYTEAFF.